The 31 T cell receptor beta chains below all came from one sample that was sequenced in a study of T cell responses to AZD1222 COVID-19 vaccine. Assay: immunoSEQ multiplex PCR; the TCRdb copy retains only in-frame clones and omits some. The repertoire holds over 150,000 clones, approximately 92% seen once, with more than 0.85% in the top ten. The sample was peripheral blood, taken 28 days after the second dose of the MenACWY control vaccine. Receptors originate from an adult who received the MenACWY meningococcal vaccine as a control.

The chain is built from TRBV3-1 (or the pseudogene TRBV3-2) and TRBJ1-4; no clear D. The V end was cut by 0 bases, the J end by 10 bases, with 12 bases between. The CDR3 is made up of 14 amino acids. Germline CDR1 reads LGHDT; CDR2 reads YNNKEL (reference sequence). This CDR3 reads CASSQERRSRKLFF. The CDR3 DNA follows: TGTGCCAGCAGCCAAGAGAGACGAAGTAGAAAACTGTTTTTT.

The CDR3 sequence is CAIFYRESYGYTF. As DNA, the CDR3 is TGTGCCATTTTTTACCGGGAGTCCTATGGCTACACCTTC. The rearrangement links TRBV6-6 to TRBJ1-2; no firm D call. Germline V gene lookup returns CDR1 MNHNY and CDR2 SVGAGI (reference sequence). V was shortened by 10 bases and J by 4 bases, with 16 bases between the two germline ends. There are 13 residues in the CDR3.

This chain links TRBV6-5 with TRBJ2-7, with 10 bases matching TRBD1. The CDR3 consists of 13 residues. Looked up from germline, CDR1 is MNHEY and CDR2 is SVGAGI. The trim removed 5 bases at V and 7 bases at J, leaving 5 bases unmatched. The chain's CDR3 is CASSHRDRGEQYF. In nucleotides, the CDR3 is TGTGCCAGCAGTCACCGGGACAGGGGAGAGCAGTACTTC.

This rearrangement joins TRBV5-5 to TRBJ2-6; D not certain. V lost 4 bases and J lost 0, with 14 bases in between. Germline CDR1 SGHKS, CDR2 YYEKEE (reference sequence). The CDR3 length is 17 residues. The CDR3 here is CASSLPQISSGANVLTF. DNA for the CDR3: TGTGCCAGCAGCCTCCCCCAGATATCCTCTGGGGCCAACGTCCTGACTTTC.

This clone was detected once. This chain joins TRBV15 and TRBJ1-2; possible D gene TRBD1, 6 bases. CDR1 and CDR2 from the germline V gene are LNHNV and YYDKDF (reference sequence). The germline V and J ends were trimmed by 3 bases and 4 bases, with 15 bases remaining between them. The CDR3 runs to 15 residues. The CDR3 spells CATSRDRTTPYGYTF. The CDR3, as DNA: TGTGCCACCAGCAGGGACAGAACTACACCCTATGGCTACACCTTC.

The J gene is TRBJ2-3, the V gene TRBV7-2; D perhaps matches TRBD2 (5 bases). The CDR3 runs 14 residues. Per the germline V gene, CDR1 is SGHTA and CDR2 is FQGNSA. The ends were cut back, 2 bases at V and 1 base at J, with 7 bases in the middle. Here the CDR3 reads CASSLSAGTDTQYF. The CDR3 region has the DNA TGTGCCAGCAGCTTATCAGCGGGCACAGATACGCAGTATTTT. The variable domain in full, with the rest retrieved from reference TRBV7-2 and TRBJ2-3, is GAGVSQSPSNKVTEKGKDVELRCDPISGHTALYWYRQSLGQGLEFLIYFQGNSAPDKSGLPSDRFSAERTGGSVSTLTIQRTQQEDSAVYLCASSLSAGTDTQYFGPGTRLTVL.

V and J are TRBV20-1 and TRBJ2-1; 8 bases map to TRBD2. Germline lookup yields CDR1 DFQATT and CDR2 SNEGSKA (reference sequence). The CDR3 covers 14 residues. V gave up 3 bases and J gave up 2 bases; unmatched junction bases: 3. The CDR3 here is CSASSGVTYNEQFF. In nucleotides, the CDR3 is TGCAGTGCTAGTAGCGGGGTAACCTACAATGAGCAGTTCTTC.

CDR3 bases: TGCGCCAGCAGCCAAGAATGGGATAGGGGCAATCAGCCCCAGCATTTT. This encodes CASSQEWDRGNQPQHF. The chain uses TRBV4-1 and TRBJ1-5; D is ambiguous. CDR1 and CDR2 from the germline V gene are MGHRA and YSYEKL. The CDR3 is made up of 16 amino acids. V shed 0 bases and J shed 2 bases, with 11 bases lying between them.

This sequence joins TRBV5-6 and TRBJ1-5; TRBD1 might be the D (5 bases). The CDR3 has 16 amino acids. Germline assignment: CDR1 SGHDT and CDR2 YYEEEE. Between the trimmed V and J ends, which lost 1 base and 2 bases, there was a span of 13 bases. The CDR3 nucleotides read TGTGCCAGCAGCTTGAACTGGGGGGAGGGCAATCAGCCCCAGCATTTT. It specifies CASSLNWGEGNQPQHF.

This chain uses TRBV28 with TRBJ1-6; TRBD1 matches at 8 bases. This CDR3 contains 15 residues. V gave up 8 bases and J gave up 4 bases; unmatched junction bases: 7. CDR1 is MDHEN and CDR2 is SYDVKM in the germline V gene. The CDR3 DNA sequence: TGTGCCAGCGGTGACAGGGGAGGATATAATTCACCCCTCCACTTT. Its protein product is CASGDRGGYNSPLHF.

The gene calls are TRBV2 and TRBJ2-3; D gene unclear. CDR1 is SNHLY, CDR2 FYNNEI, per germline. This CDR3 has 12 amino acids. V gave up 4 bases and J gave up 5 bases, with 7 bases separating them. The CDR3 spells CASSVNRDTQYF. The CDR3 bases are TGTGCCAGCAGTGTAAACAGAGATACGCAGTATTTT.

The chain is built from TRBV29-1 and TRBJ2-7; TRBD1 is a possible D gene (6 bases). V lost 1 base, J lost 2 bases, and 15 bases lay in between. CDR1 and CDR2 from the germline V gene are SQVTM and ANQGSEA. The length of the CDR3 is 15 residues. This CDR3 is CSVEAGVDTPYEQYF. CDR3 sequence (DNA): TGCAGCGTTGAAGCAGGGGTTGACACCCCCTACGAGCAGTACTTC.

This sequence joins TRBV5-1 and TRBJ2-4; the D gene could be TRBD1 or TRBD2 (5 bases each). The V end lost 3 bases, the J end lost 0 bases, and 10 bases lay between the germline ends. This CDR3 region has 15 residues. Germline V lookup: CDR1 SGHRS, CDR2 YFSETQ. The CDR3 region is CASSSSGTAKNIQYF. CDR3 in DNA: TGCGCCAGCAGCTCCTCGGGGACAGCCAAAAACATTCAGTACTTC.

The chain links TRBV18 to TRBJ1-1; D not resolved. Germline lookup yields CDR1 KGHSH and CDR2 LQKENI. The length of the CDR3 is 15 residues. The V end lost 6 bases, the J end lost 0 bases, and 14 bases lay between the germline ends. CDR3 nucleotide sequence: TGTGCCAGCTCCCCCCGGACGGTCATGAACACTGAAGCTTTCTTT. This translates into CASSPRTVMNTEAFF. Full variable domain (remainder filled in from reference TRBV18 and TRBJ1-1): NAGVMQNPRHLVRRRGQEARLRCSPMKGHSHVYWYRQLPEEGLKFMVYLQKENIIDESGMPKERFSAEFPKEGPSILRIQQVVRGDSAAYFCASSPRTVMNTEAFFGQGTRLTVV.

The V and J genes are TRBV5-4 and TRBJ1-6, with 7 bases fitting TRBD1. CDR1 is SGHNT and CDR2 is YYREEE in the germline V gene (reference sequence). V was clipped by 0 bases and J by 7 bases; unmatched bases: 1. This CDR3 is 14 amino acids long. CDR3 sequence: CASSLGQGNSPLHF. The CDR3 DNA follows: TGTGCCAGCAGCTTGGGACAGGGCAATTCACCCCTCCACTTT.

This clone was found once. The CDR3 nucleotides read TGTGCCAGCAGTTTATGGGGGAGGGGGAAAAACAATGAGCAGTTCTTC. Translated, it gives CASSLWGRGKNNEQFF. This rearrangement joins TRBV27 to TRBJ2-1; tentatively, D is TRBD2 (7 bases). Deletions cut 1 base from V and 5 bases from J, with 15 bases between. The germline V gene has CDR1 MNHEY and CDR2 SMNVEV (reference sequence). The CDR3 has 16 amino acids.

CDR3 residues: CASSLDPYNEQFF. The CDR3 coding sequence is TGCGCCAGCAGCTTGGACCCCTACAATGAGCAGTTCTTC. The V call is TRBV5-1, the J call TRBJ2-1; D gene uncertain. The CDR3 sequence is 13 residues long. V gave up 0 bases and J gave up 2 bases, with 3 bases separating them. Germline values: CDR1 SGHRS, CDR2 YFSETQ.

This sequence joins TRBV5-1 and TRBJ1-1; D not certain. The germline CDR1 and CDR2 sequences are SGHRS and YFSETQ. The CDR3 extends over 13 amino acids. The V end was cut by 0 bases, the J end by 6 bases, with 9 bases between. CDR3 sequence: CASSLGASAEAFF. CDR3 DNA sequence: TGCGCCAGCAGCTTGGGGGCTTCTGCTGAAGCTTTCTTT.

This clone was seen a handful of times. V and J are TRBV3-1 (or the pseudogene TRBV3-2) and TRBJ2-3; 7 bases agree with TRBD2. The ends lost 4 bases at V and 3 bases at J; junction bases unmatched: 7. CDR1 and CDR2 (germline): LGHDT, YNNKEL (reference sequence). CDR3 length equals 15 residues. CDR3 sequence: CASSPTAGETDTQYF. CDR3 nucleotide sequence: TGTGCCAGCAGCCCAACGGCGGGGGAGACAGATACGCAGTATTTT.

This chain uses TRBV3-1 (or the pseudogene TRBV3-2) with TRBJ1-1, with a weak D call TRBD1 (6 bases). This CDR3 is 15 amino acids long. CDR1 is LGHDT, CDR2 YNNKEL, per germline (reference sequence). V shed 1 base and J shed 1 base, with 10 bases lying between them. The CDR3 nucleotides are TGTGCCAGCAGCCAAGCCGGGACAAGGAACACTGAAGCTTTCTTT. Translated: CASSQAGTRNTEAFF.

The J gene is TRBJ1-6, the V gene TRBV6-6, with no clear D. Between the trimmed V and J ends, which lost 6 bases and 11 bases, there was a span of 14 bases. The germline V gene encodes CDR1 MNHNY and CDR2 SVGAGI (reference sequence). The CDR3 has 13 residues. The CDR3 sequence: CASRPGRSTPLHF. CDR3 nucleotide sequence: TGTGCCAGCAGACCCGGACGGTCCACACCCCTCCACTTT.

CDR3 loop: CASSSQDVSPLHF. The CDR3, as DNA: TGTGCCAGCAGTTCACAGGATGTTTCACCCCTCCACTTT. The chain links TRBV12-3 or TRBV12-4 to TRBJ1-6, with D possibly being TRBD1 (5 bases). The CDR3 spans 13 residues. V lost 4 bases and J 9 bases, leaving 10 bases between the germline ends.

This clone has a single count. This rearrangement joins TRBV18 to TRBJ1-3, with D uncertain. Germline V gives CDR1 KGHSH, CDR2 LQKENI. This CDR3 has 15 residues. V shed 3 bases and J shed 4 bases, with 13 bases lying between them. The CDR3 coding sequence is TGTGCCAGCTCACCGTCCGGGCAGATCGGAAACACCATATATTTT. This gives the protein CASSPSGQIGNTIYF.

This chain connects TRBV7-9 to TRBJ1-2; 7 bases fit TRBD1. From germline, CDR1 is SEHNR and CDR2 FQNEAQ (reference sequence). V gave up 0 bases and J gave up 8 bases; unmatched junction bases: 9. This CDR3 is 15 amino acids long. The CDR3 loop is CASSLATGQAGGYTF. CDR3 nucleotide sequence: TGTGCCAGCAGCTTAGCCACTGGACAGGCGGGGGGCTACACCTTC.

The gene calls are TRBV10-2 and TRBJ1-4; D is undetermined. CDR3 size: 15 residues. Germline loops: CDR1 WSHSY, CDR2 SAAADI. V lost 3 bases to trimming and J lost 6 bases, with 14 bases between them. In DNA, the CDR3 is TGCGCCAGCAGTGAAAGAGGGCGCGGGTATGAAAAACTGTTTTTT. As protein: CASSERGRGYEKLFF.

The rearrangement joins TRBV20-1 to TRBJ1-2, with a weak D call TRBD1 (5 bases). Germline CDR1 reads DFQATT; CDR2 reads SNEGSKA (reference sequence). V dropped 2 bases and J dropped 7 bases, with 8 bases sitting between them. The CDR3 is made up of 11 amino acids. CDR3 in DNA: TGCAGTGCTAGAAGAGGGGCTGGCTACACCTTC. This codes for CSARRGAGYTF.

This clone occurred a few times. The chain joins TRBV19 to TRBJ2-7; 10 nucleotides agree with TRBD2. Losses at the gene ends were 4 bases for V and 6 bases for J; bases not matched to a gene: 9. CDR1 is LNHDA and CDR2 is SQIVND in the germline V gene (reference sequence). This CDR3 spans 15 amino acids. The CDR3 DNA reads as TGTGCCAGTAGTACCGGAGCGGGGGGGCCAGGCGAGCAGTACTTC. It encodes CASSTGAGGPGEQYF.

This chain connects TRBV10-3 to TRBJ1-6; 10 bases align to TRBD1. The V gene's germline CDR1 is ENHRY and CDR2 SYGVKD. There are 15 residues in the CDR3. The J segment lost 5 bases and the V segment lost 6 bases, leaving 4 bases of the junction unmatched. CDR3 amino acids: CAISGGTGDNSPLHF. DNA for the CDR3: TGTGCCATCAGCGGGGGGACAGGGGATAATTCACCCCTCCACTTT.

The chain combines TRBV3-1 (or the pseudogene TRBV3-2) with TRBJ2-1; 9 positions agree with TRBD1. This CDR3 has 14 amino acids. CDR1 is LGHDT, CDR2 YNNKEL, per germline (reference sequence). The trim removed 7 bases at V and 10 bases at J, leaving 11 bases unmatched. CDR3 in amino acids: CASTLWDREDEQFF. CDR3 DNA sequence: TGTGCCAGCACCCTGTGGGACAGGGAAGACGAGCAGTTCTTC.

This clone was seen only once. The rearrangement links TRBV7-9 to TRBJ2-5, with D perhaps being TRBD1 or TRBD2 (5 bases each). Germline V gene sequence: CDR1 SEHNR, CDR2 FQNEAQ (reference sequence). CDR3 length: 13 amino acids. Trimming removed 0 bases from V and 4 bases from J, with 6 bases in between. This chain's CDR3 is CASSLAGVETQYF. CDR3 nucleotide sequence: TGTGCCAGCAGCTTAGCGGGGGTAGAGACCCAGTACTTC. Variable domain in full (rest from reference TRBV7-9 and TRBJ2-5): DTGVSQNPRHKITKRGQNVTFRCDPISEHNRLYWYRQTLGQGPEFLTYFQNEAQLEKSRLLSDRFSAERPKGSFSTLEIQRTEQGDSAMYLCASSLAGVETQYFGPGTRLLVL.

The chain recombines TRBV6-4 with TRBJ2-2; 11 positions match TRBD1. V gave up 8 bases and J gave up 2 bases; unmatched junction bases: 7. The CDR3 spans 16 residues. The germline gives CDR1 MRHNA, CDR2 SNTAGT. DNA for the CDR3: TGTGCCAGCGGTGGACAGGGGGCAACAAACACCGGGGAGCTGTTTTTT. It codes for CASGGQGATNTGELFF.